This TCR beta chain was sequenced during a study of cytomegalovirus exposure and HLA in healthy donors. Study conclusions and caveats: A later analysis found first-cohort TCR clusters tended to co-occur in the 100 to 150 validation repertoires. Listed as cytomegalovirus-associated were over 150 TCR beta chains.

Only a few counts were recorded for this clone. Its antigen is not identified. Profiling relied on immunoSEQ multiplex PCR, and the TCRdb table lists in-frame clones only, not all of them. Of 150,000 to 200,000 clones in the sample, roughly 83% are singletons; the top ten hold roughly 1.5%. This CDR3 spans 17 amino acids. V lost 1 base, J lost 9 bases, and 25 bases lay in between. CDR1 is LNHNV and CDR2 is YYDKDF in the germline V gene (reference sequence). The chain uses TRBV15 and TRBJ2-7, with D perhaps TRBD1 (6 bases). The source of this sequence is a woman aged 18-29 years in good health and CMV-seronegative. Sequencing used PBMCs. The chain's CDR3 is CATSRVPRTAPQFVQYF. The CDR3 nucleotides read TGTGCCACCAGCAGAGTGCCCCGGACAGCTCCGCAGTTCGTGCAGTACTTC.